The TCR beta chain under discussion was sequenced for a study of cytomegalovirus exposure and HLA in healthy donors (dated by TCRdb to about 2017). For context, the study as a whole: The 550 to 750 repertoires of the first cohort and the approximately 110 validation repertoires were produced on the same platform, according to a later analysis. The study aimed to test whether signatures of past pathogen exposure could be identified by cataloging public T cell receptors. A separate validation cohort of roughly 120 different subjects was used in addition to the roughly 700-subject first cohort. High-throughput TCR immunosequencing, statistical association of individual TCRs with disease status, and machine learning were combined to predict cytomegalovirus infection status. Study-level results and caveats: The study gave a list of some 150 TCR beta chains associated with cytomegalovirus. In vitro tests confirmed that a few of the cytomegalovirus-associated TCR beta chains recognize cytomegalovirus antigens. In a later analysis, TCRs clustered in the first cohort were found to also tend to co-occur in the 120 or so validation repertoires, with roughly 93% of cluster scores above 0. Across donors, most TCR sequences were observed very rarely, whereas some public TCRs were present in many individuals. A later analysis lacked HLA typing for the validation cohort, so it scored co-occurrence in that cohort across all 110 or so repertoires. In both the original and validation cohorts, the classifier was reported to diagnose cytomegalovirus status with high specificity and sensitivity. The authors suggested that the approach could potentially be extended to other disease states and immunological phenotypes.

The library was generated by the immunoSEQ multiplex PCR assay. The authors processed their data as follows. A statistical classification framework was developed to diagnose cytomegalovirus status using the catalog of TCR beta chain sequences. The clones in this table, taken by TCRdb from immuneACCESS, are in-frame only. Not every clone is retained; where verified, under half of the shortfall comes from an unresolved V gene, and the cause of the rest is unknown. That table supplies the V and J calls and clone size; D and trimming were determined from the DNA. This sample lists 150,000 to 200,000 clones; approximately 85% were detected once. The ten biggest clones cover over 1.1% of the sample. This clone appeared a single time. The clone's antigen remains unknown. Within one base of it there is no much larger clone, and no base qualities were kept. Separate from the approximately 700-subject first cohort, the validation cohort of roughly 120 subjects was the group to which the donors belonged.

Sequences were obtained from PBMCs. The receptor's source is a woman aged 18-29 years in good health and CMV-seronegative.

The CDR3 protein sequence reads: CASSLAGGADTQYF. DNA sequence: TGTGCCAGCAGCTTAGCGGGGGGAGCAGATACGCAGTATTTT. The chain uses TRBV6-1 and TRBJ2-3; 10 junctional bases match TRBD2. Spanning cysteine to phenylalanine, the CDR3 consists of 14 amino acids. Only the CDR3 region is kept as DNA, spanning 42 bases read in frame from base 1. Germline trimming: 6 bases from V, 4 bases from J; junction bases outside gene matches: 4. CDR1 and CDR2 are drawn from the germline V gene: MNHNS, SASEGT.